The 30 T cell receptor beta chains reported below all come from one sample, sequenced in a study of beta chain features in type 1 diabetes. All of the isolated RNA was reverse transcribed, so expressed TCRB transcripts were sequenced. The table came from immunoSEQ multiplex PCR; TCRdb's copy has only in-frame clones and leaves some out. The sample holds 360,000 or so clones; 20% are singletons and the top ten take 0.044%. Specimen: naive CD4+ T cells from blood. The receptors were gathered from a woman under 30 in good health.

This clone showed up just a few times. J is TRBJ2-3 and V is TRBV5-1; 12 bases agree with TRBD2. Germline V gene lookup returns CDR1 SGHRS and CDR2 YFSETQ. This CDR3 is built from 17 residues. The V gene end was trimmed by 2 bases and the J gene end by 0 bases; junction bases not matched to a gene: 4. CDR3 DNA sequence: TGCGCCAGCAGCTTCACACTAGCGGGGGGCAGCACAGATACGCAGTATTTT. As protein: CASSFTLAGGSTDTQYF. The entire variable domain, with the rest obtained from reference TRBV5-1 and TRBJ2-3, is as follows: KAGVTQTPRYLIKTRGQQVTLSCSPISGHRSVSWYQQTPGQGLQFLFEYFSETQRNKGNFPGRFSGRQFSNSRSEMNVSTLELGDSALYLCASSFTLAGGSTDTQYFGPGTRLTVL.

The chain carries TRBV7-9 and TRBJ1-2; no reliable D call. Per germline, CDR1 SEHNR and CDR2 FQNEAQ (reference sequence). V gave up 4 bases and J gave up 4 bases, with 7 bases separating them. The CDR3 is 12 residues long. The CDR3: CASSSSPYGYTF. CDR3 nucleotides: TGTGCCAGCAGCTCCTCCCCCTATGGCTACACCTTC.

This clone was detected only a few times. This rearrangement joins TRBV2 to TRBJ2-2; 8 nucleotides match TRBD1. This CDR3 comprises 15 residues. Per germline, CDR1 SNHLY and CDR2 FYNNEI. Germline trimming cut 7 bases from V and 0 bases from J; bases unmatched to any gene: 4. The CDR3 nucleotides are TGTGCCAGCAAGGAGACAGGGGCGAACACCGGGGAGCTGTTTTTT. Its translation is CASKETGANTGELFF.

The J gene is TRBJ2-5, the V gene TRBV19, with D tentatively TRBD1 (5 bases). Germline lookup yields CDR1 LNHDA and CDR2 SQIVND (reference sequence). This CDR3 has 15 residues. Trimming shortened V by 5 bases and J by 5 bases, and 18 bases separated the two germline ends. This CDR3 is CASSPTQGKGETQYF. CDR3 nucleotide sequence: TGTGCCAGTAGTCCCACCCAGGGTAAAGGGGAGACCCAGTACTTC. The whole variable domain, remainder taken from reference TRBV19 and TRBJ2-5, is DGGITQSPKYLFRKEGQNVTLSCEQNLNHDAMYWYRQDPGQGLRLIYYSQIVNDFQKGDIAEGYSVSREKKESFPLTVTSAQKNPTAFYLCASSPTQGKGETQYFGPGTRLLVL.

The J gene is TRBJ2-7, the V gene TRBV10-3; 9 bases map to TRBD1. Germline assignment: CDR1 ENHRY and CDR2 SYGVKD. J lost 2 bases, V lost 0 bases, and 8 bases had no gene match. The length of the CDR3 is 17 residues. For the CDR3, the DNA is TGTGCCATCAGTGAGTCGGGAGCCGGGACAGGGACCTACGAGCAGTACTTC. Translating it yields CAISESGAGTGTYEQYF.

CDR3 nucleotides: TGCAGCGTTGGACGGACAGGAGCAGATGGCTACACCTTC. This gives the protein CSVGRTGADGYTF. V gene TRBV29-1 combines with J gene TRBJ1-2; 7 bases map to TRBD1. This CDR3 has 13 residues. CDR1 SQVTM and CDR2 ANQGSEA come from the germline V gene. The J segment lost 6 bases and the V segment lost 4 bases, leaving 8 bases of the junction unmatched.

The V call is TRBV5-1, the J call TRBJ1-1; D is perhaps TRBD1 (6 bases). The CDR3 runs 13 residues. V lost 0 bases and J lost 10, with 13 bases in between. CDR1 is SGHRS and CDR2 is YFSETQ in the germline V gene. The CDR3 loop reads CASSLAGQSGAFF. CDR3 DNA sequence: TGCGCCAGCAGCTTGGCCGGACAGAGTGGAGCTTTCTTT.

This clone was seen only a few times. This chain uses TRBV7-9 with TRBJ2-3, with D hard to call. From germline, CDR1 is SEHNR and CDR2 FQNEAQ (reference sequence). This CDR3 has 12 residues. Trimming removed 5 bases from V and 4 bases from J, with 7 bases in between. The CDR3 DNA reads as TGTGCCAGCAGCCCCGACTCAGATACGCAGTATTTT. As protein: CASSPDSDTQYF.

This chain joins TRBV30 and TRBJ1-1; weak D call: TRBD1 (6 bases). CDR1 is GTSNPN and CDR2 is SVGIG in the germline V gene (reference sequence). With 2 bases removed from V and 9 bases from J, the gap between germline ends came to 16 bases. There are 13 residues in the CDR3. The CDR3 sequence: CAWSPGQTSQAFF. CDR3 sequence (DNA): TGTGCCTGGAGTCCAGGACAGACCTCCCAAGCTTTCTTT.

The V and J genes are TRBV25-1 and TRBJ1-6; 10 bases align to TRBD1. Looked up from germline, CDR1 is MGHDK and CDR2 is SYGVNS. J lost 4 bases, V lost 6 bases, and 3 bases had no gene match. The CDR3 has 15 amino acids. The CDR3 DNA reads as TGTGCCAGCAGCATGGACAGGGGGTATAATTCACCCCTCCACTTT. Translating gives CASSMDRGYNSPLHF.

This chain joins TRBV7-9 and TRBJ2-6; D gene unclear. Trimming stripped 3 bases from V and 1 base from J, with 7 bases between. The CDR3 spans 15 residues. Germline V gene lookup returns CDR1 SEHNR and CDR2 FQNEAQ (reference sequence). CDR3 amino acids: CASSFALSGANVLTF. As DNA, the CDR3 is TGTGCCAGCAGCTTTGCGCTGTCTGGGGCCAACGTCCTGACTTTC.

This CDR3 reads CASSLDNRAVGELFF. The CDR3 DNA reads as TGTGCCAGCAGCTTAGATAACAGGGCCGTCGGGGAGCTGTTTTTT. This rearrangement joins TRBV7-6 to TRBJ2-2; a possible D gene is TRBD1 (6 bases). CDR3 size: 15 residues. The germline CDR1 and CDR2 sequences are SGHVS and FNYEAQ. Trimming cost V 1 base and J 7 bases, with 13 bases left between them.

This clone was counted between two and nine times. The rearrangement joins TRBV30 to TRBJ2-4; TRBD1 matches 8 bases. This CDR3 contains 14 residues. Germline assignment: CDR1 GTSNPN and CDR2 SVGIG (reference sequence). With V trimmed by 0 bases and J by 7 bases, 5 bases remained unmatched. DNA for the CDR3: TGTGCCTGGAGTGTAGGACAGGGAGAGAACATTCAGTACTTC. It specifies CAWSVGQGENIQYF.

The J gene is TRBJ1-6, the V gene TRBV5-6; D gene unclear. The germline V and J ends were trimmed by 0 bases and 9 bases, with 7 bases remaining between them. This CDR3 has 13 residues. Per the germline V gene, CDR1 is SGHDT and CDR2 is YYEEEE. This CDR3 is CASSLGLRSPLHF. The CDR3 DNA follows: TGTGCCAGCAGCTTGGGCCTGCGTTCACCCCTCCACTTT. Full variable domain (missing parts from reference TRBV5-6 and TRBJ1-6): DAGVTQSPTHLIKTRGQQVTLRCSPKSGHDTVSWYQQALGQGPQFIFQYYEEEERQRGNFPDRFSGHQFPNYSSELNVNALLLGDSALYLCASSLGLRSPLHFGNGTRLTVT.

This clone was counted a few times. The rearrangement uses TRBV27 and TRBJ1-4; no clear D gene. Germline V gene data show CDR1 as MNHEY and CDR2 as SMNVEV (reference sequence). V lost 8 bases to trimming and J lost 0 bases, with 16 bases between them. The CDR3 length is 16 residues. DNA of the CDR3: TGTGCCAGCGGGTACCCGGGGAGTGCAACTAATGAAAAACTGTTTTTT. Protein product: CASGYPGSATNEKLFF. Based on the CDR3 plus reference TRBV27 and TRBJ1-4, the full variable domain is EAQVTQNPRYLITVTGKKLTVTCSQNMNHEYMSWYRQDPGLGLRQIYYSMNVEVTDKGDVPEGYKVSRKEKRNFPLILESPSPNQTSLYFCASGYPGSATNEKLFFGSGTQLSVL.

The chain has TRBV27 and TRBJ2-2; a weak D match, TRBD2 (6 bases). The V and J ends lost 4 bases and 7 bases respectively, with 13 bases between them. The germline V gene encodes CDR1 MNHEY and CDR2 SMNVEV (reference sequence). The CDR3 is 14 amino acids. CDR3 amino acids: CASSSWDLVGELFF. DNA for the CDR3: TGTGCCAGCAGTTCCTGGGACTTGGTCGGGGAGCTGTTTTTT.

This clone was detected only a few times. The chain links TRBV2 to TRBJ2-7; 9 bases fit TRBD1. Germline-derived CDR1 and CDR2 are SNHLY and FYNNEI. The junction had 10 bases not matched to a gene; V was cut back by 5 bases and J by 5 bases. CDR3 length: 15 residues. CDR3 loop: CASSPRLQGAHEQYF. As DNA, the CDR3 is TGTGCCAGCAGTCCCCGCTTACAGGGGGCCCACGAGCAGTACTTC.

The chain joins TRBV6-1 to TRBJ1-1, with a weak D call TRBD1 (6 bases). Per the germline V gene, CDR1 is MNHNS and CDR2 is SASEGT. The CDR3 is 13 residues long. Trimming took off 6 bases at V and 5 bases at J, with 13 bases between the two ends. The CDR3: CASSQQGNTEAFF. For the CDR3, the DNA is TGTGCCAGCAGCCAACAGGGTAATACTGAAGCTTTCTTT.

The chain employs TRBV9 and TRBJ2-1, with TRBD2 identical over 13 bases. The CDR3 has 15 amino acids. CDR1 is SGDLS and CDR2 is YYNGEE in the germline V gene. The trim removed 4 bases at V and 7 bases at J, leaving 5 bases unmatched. The CDR3 nucleotides read TGTGCCAGCAGCCCGGGACTAGCGGGGCTTAATGAGCAGTTCTTC. It is translated as CASSPGLAGLNEQFF.

This clone was seen just once. The chain couples TRBV7-2 to TRBJ2-7; 9 nucleotides agree with TRBD1. Unmatched junction bases numbered 11, after V lost 5 bases and J lost 6 bases. CDR1 SGHTA and CDR2 FQGNSA come from the germline V gene. The CDR3 has 15 residues. The CDR3 DNA reads as TGTGCCAGCAGCGGATCCGGGACAGGGCGAGTCGAGCAGTACTTC. Encoded protein: CASSGSGTGRVEQYF.

This clone was seen a few times. V gene TRBV10-3 combines with J gene TRBJ2-3, with D tentatively TRBD1 (6 bases). Germline lookup yields CDR1 ENHRY and CDR2 SYGVKD. CDR3 length: 14 amino acids. V was trimmed by 6 bases and J by 0 bases, leaving 10 bases between them. The CDR3 DNA follows: TGTGCCATCAGCGCGACAGGCAGCACAGATACGCAGTATTTT. Amino acid sequence: CAISATGSTDTQYF.

This chain links TRBV6-5 with TRBJ1-2; possibly TRBD1 for D (6 bases). The germline V gene encodes CDR1 MNHEY and CDR2 SVGAGI. The CDR3 extends over 16 amino acids. V lost 2 bases and J 0 bases, leaving 13 bases between the germline ends. DNA for the CDR3: TGTGCCAGCAGTTACCTCGGGACAACCGCTAACTATGGCTACACCTTC. Protein: CASSYLGTTANYGYTF.

This clone was recorded a few times. The chain couples TRBV7-9 to TRBJ1-2, with D possibly being TRBD1 (5 bases). Trimming pared 4 bases from V and 1 base from J, leaving 10 bases between. CDR1 and CDR2 from the germline V gene are SEHNR and FQNEAQ (reference sequence). CDR3 length: 14 amino acids. CDR3 nucleotide sequence: TGTGCCAGCAGCTCTCAGGGCGATAACTATGGCTACACCTTC. This gives the protein CASSSQGDNYGYTF.

This sequence joins TRBV25-1 and TRBJ1-1; TRBD1 matches at 9 bases. V trimming: 6 bases; J trimming: 6 bases; junction bases outside the gene matches: 8. Germline lookup yields CDR1 MGHDK and CDR2 SYGVNS. The CDR3 has 14 residues. CDR3: CASREQGAQAEAFF. CDR3 nucleotide sequence: TGTGCCAGCAGAGAACAGGGGGCGCAGGCTGAAGCTTTCTTT.

The chain couples TRBV29-1 to TRBJ2-7; TRBD1 matches at 8 bases. CDR1 and CDR2 (germline): SQVTM, ANQGSEA. Losses at the gene ends were 6 bases for V and 5 bases for J; bases not matched to a gene: 9. The CDR3 has 13 residues. CDR3: CSVRPGGRNEQYF. The CDR3 coding sequence is TGCAGCGTCCGACCAGGGGGCAGGAACGAGCAGTACTTC.

This CDR3 reads CASSAGTTGETQYF. The CDR3 DNA reads TGCGCCAGCAGCGCTGGGACTACCGGAGAGACCCAGTACTTC. V and J are TRBV5-1 and TRBJ2-5; 7 bases line up with TRBD2. Trimming removed 4 bases from V and 4 bases from J; junction bases left unmatched: 7. CDR1 is SGHRS and CDR2 is YFSETQ in the germline V gene. This CDR3 spans 14 amino acids.

This clone was seen only a few times. This chain joins TRBV6-5 and TRBJ1-1, with D perhaps TRBD1 (5 bases). V lost 5 bases, J lost 3 bases, and 13 bases lay in between. CDR3 size: 14 residues. CDR1 and CDR2 (germline): MNHEY, SVGAGI. The CDR3 sequence: CASSLREGYTEAFF. The CDR3 bases are TGTGCCAGCAGTCTCAGGGAAGGGTACACTGAAGCTTTCTTT.

This clone was observed a few times. V and J are TRBV15 and TRBJ2-7, with 10 bases identical to TRBD2. This CDR3 is built from 16 residues. V was pared by 5 bases and J by 6 bases, with 13 bases of the junction left unmatched. Per germline, CDR1 LNHNV and CDR2 YYDKDF (reference sequence). DNA of the CDR3: TGTGCCACCAGCCCTGGACGACTAGCGGGTAAAGGCGAGCAGTACTTC. Translating it yields CATSPGRLAGKGEQYF.

This clone was recorded a few times. V is TRBV6-1 and J is TRBJ1-1; 8 nucleotides match TRBD1. Trimming at V came to 4 bases and at J to 2 bases, leaving 3 bases not matched to a gene. This CDR3 has 14 amino acids. Per the germline V gene, CDR1 is MNHNS and CDR2 is SASEGT. CDR3 amino acids: CASSVRGPNTEAFF. In DNA, the CDR3 is TGTGCCAGCAGTGTCAGGGGGCCCAACACTGAAGCTTTCTTT.

This clone was detected a few times. V gene TRBV29-1 combines with J gene TRBJ1-2; maybe TRBD1 (5 bases). Trimming left V 6 bases short and J 8 bases short, with 19 bases between. Germline CDR1 reads SQVTM; CDR2 reads ANQGSEA. The length of the CDR3 is 13 residues. The CDR3 DNA sequence: TGCAGCGTCGCTGCTGGGGCCCTCCGAGGCTACACCTTC. Protein: CSVAAGALRGYTF.